The rows below give T cell receptor beta chains drawn from one sample of a study of T cell responses to AZD1222 COVID-19 vaccine. Some clones are missing from TCRdb's copy, which holds only in-frame ones; the method was immunoSEQ multiplex PCR. The sample consists of approximately 140,000 clones, approximately 94% of them appearing once. Material: peripheral blood, obtained on day 0 of AZD1222 vaccination. These receptors all stem from an adult in good health. Both conserved end residues are part of each CDR3. A D gene is named only where the DNA matches it firmly. Only some rows state a clone size, as once, few, many or a class for expanded clones.

>TRBV7-9|-|TRBD1|TRBJ2-1
TGTGCCAGCAGCTCCCGACAGGGGTACAATGAGCAGTTCTTC
CASSSRQGYNEQFF
>TRBV7-9|few|TRBD1|TRBJ1-2
TGTGCCAGCAGCTTGACAGGGGAGTATGGCTACACCTTC
CASSLTGEYGYTF
>TRBV4-1|-|-|TRBJ2-5
TGCGCCAGCAGCCAAGATGGCCCACGGGTACAAGAGACCCAGTACTTC
CASSQDGPRVQETQYF
>TRBV19|-|TRBD2|TRBJ2-5
TGTGCCAGTAGTTCAACTAGCGGGGGAGAGACCCAGTACTTC
CASSSTSGGETQYF
>TRBV13|-|TRBD1|TRBJ1-2
TGTGCCAGCAGCACCCAGGGGGCGGGCTACACCTTC
CASSTQGAGYTF
>TRBV12-3/TRBV12-4|-|-|TRBJ2-4
TGTGCCAGCAGTTGGAATAACATTCAGTACTTC
CASSWNNIQYF
>TRBV7-3|-|TRBD1|TRBJ1-1
TGTGCCAGCTCAAACGGGACAGGGTTTCGCACTGAAGCTTTCTTT
CASSNGTGFRTEAFF
>TRBV19|once|-|TRBJ1-5
TGTGCCAGTAGTATACAGGGCGACTATCAGCCCCAGCATTTT
CASSIQGDYQPQHF
>TRBV4-2|-|TRBD2|TRBJ2-1
TGTGCCAGCAGCCCCGACCACTTTCTAGCGGGAGCTTCAGAGGAGCAGTTCTTC
CASSPDHFLAGASEEQFF
>TRBV10-3|-|TRBD1|TRBJ1-4
TGTGCCATCAGTGAGTTACAGGGGGCAGGAGAAAAACTGTTTTTT
CAISELQGAGEKLFF
>TRBV29-1|-|-|TRBJ1-2
TGCAGCACCCGCGAGTCCAACTATGGCTACACCTTC
CSTRESNYGYTF
>TRBV6-2/TRBV6-3|-|-|TRBJ2-2
TGTGCCAGCAGTCCCCTAGGCACCGGGGAGCTGTTTTTT
CASSPLGTGELFF
>TRBV5-1|-|-|TRBJ2-3
TGCGCCAGCAGCTTGGCAGTCGCGGTAGGGCTCACAGATACGCAGTATTTT
CASSLAVAVGLTDTQYF